The 5 T cell receptor beta chains presented below share a single source sample, sequenced in a study of T cells in localized non-small cell lung cancer. Libraries were prepared by immunoSEQ multiplex PCR; TCRdb keeps only in-frame clonotypes and omits some of them. Of 35,000 to 45,000 clones listed, 85% to 95% were seen once; the top ten hold around 6.5%. The sequencing used peripheral blood, collected before any cancer treatment. All receptors come from a female donor at least 60 years old with stage I lung adenocarcinoma.

This clone has a handful of counts. Within the sample, other DNA sequences also encode this same CDR3. The V gene is TRBV27, the J gene TRBJ1-5; D ambiguous. The ends were cut back, 2 bases at V and 0 bases at J, with 17 bases in the middle. This CDR3 has 18 residues. From germline, CDR1 is MNHEY and CDR2 SMNVEV (reference sequence). The CDR3 sequence: CASSLQPPTAYSNQPQHF. Here the CDR3 DNA reads TGTGCCAGCAGTTTACAACCCCCAACAGCTTATAGCAATCAGCCCCAGCATTTT.

J is TRBJ1-2 and V is TRBV6-6; a possible D gene is TRBD1 (5 bases). Germline loops: CDR1 MNHNY, CDR2 SVGAGI (reference sequence). The CDR3 runs to 12 residues. V shed 6 bases and J shed 3 bases, with 8 bases lying between them. The CDR3 sequence is CASSDSYYGYTF. CDR3 bases: TGTGCCAGCAGCGACAGCTACTATGGCTACACCTTC.

This clone was observed a single time. The rearrangement links TRBV18 to TRBJ1-1; tentative D call: TRBD1 (5 bases). Per germline, CDR1 KGHSH and CDR2 LQKENI. The CDR3 totals 15 residues. Trimming took 3 bases from V and 1 from J, leaving 12 bases between them. CDR3 coding DNA: TGTGCCAGCTCACCGAGCGGGGGAAGGAACACTGAAGCTTTCTTT. This translates into CASSPSGGRNTEAFF. Full variable domain (rest looked up from reference TRBV18 and TRBJ1-1): NAGVMQNPRHLVRRRGQEARLRCSPMKGHSHVYWYRQLPEEGLKFMVYLQKENIIDESGMPKERFSAEFPKEGPSILRIQQVVRGDSAAYFCASSPSGGRNTEAFFGQGTRLTVV.

The chain couples TRBV5-1 to TRBJ2-1; D may be TRBD1 or TRBD2 (5 bases each). The CDR3 consists of 16 residues. V lost 0 bases, J lost 8 bases, and 18 bases lay in between. Germline loops: CDR1 SGHRS, CDR2 YFSETQ. CDR3 in amino acids: CASSLGGSVLFDEQFF. For the CDR3, the DNA is TGCGCCAGCAGCTTGGGGGGGTCGGTCCTCTTCGATGAGCAGTTCTTC.

V gene TRBV28 combines with J gene TRBJ1-1; D perhaps matches TRBD1 (6 bases). The CDR3 runs 13 residues. The germline gives CDR1 MDHEN, CDR2 SYDVKM. Trimming pared 8 bases from V and 0 bases from J, leaving 10 bases between. The DNA of the CDR3 is TGTGCCAGCGGGGGCCCTATGAACACTGAAGCTTTCTTT. Translated, it gives CASGGPMNTEAFF. Using reference TRBV28 and TRBJ1-1 for the parts outside the CDR3, the full variable domain is DVKVTQSSRYLVKRTGEKVFLECVQDMDHENMFWYRQDPGLGLRLIYFSYDVKMKEKGDIPEGYSVSREKKERFSLILESASTNQTSMYLCASGGPMNTEAFFGQGTRLTVV.